Each of the 3 T cell receptor beta chains below was sequenced from the same sample in a study of shared clonotypes between healthy human individuals. Profiling relied on immunoSEQ multiplex PCR, and the TCRdb table lists in-frame clones only, not all of them. Seen here are some 2,000,000 clones, around 95% observed once, and the top ten hold roughly 0.13%. Source material: naive CD4+ T cells sorted from blood. As to subset: CD45RA+ positively selected. The source of these receptors is a man between 18 and 35 years old in good health.

For this clone: The same CDR3 arises from other DNA sequences in this sample as well. The chain recombines TRBV5-4 with TRBJ2-1, with TRBD2 identical over 10 bases. Germline CDR1 SGHNT, CDR2 YYREEE (reference sequence). The V and J ends lost 0 bases and 4 bases, in that order; junction bases with no gene match: 1. The CDR3 covers 15 residues. CDR3 sequence (DNA): TGTGCCAGCAGCTTGGGGACTAGCGGTTACAATGAGCAGTTCTTC. This gives the protein CASSLGTSGYNEQFF.

The chain has TRBV18 and TRBJ2-7; D unresolved. V dropped 0 bases and J dropped 3 bases, with 9 bases sitting between them. Germline-derived CDR1 and CDR2 are KGHSH and LQKENI. The CDR3 is made up of 14 amino acids. The CDR3 DNA follows: TGTGCCAGCTCACCACCTTCCAGGAACTACGAGCAGTACTTC. Protein sequence: CASSPPSRNYEQYF.

The chain is built from TRBV28 and TRBJ2-7, with 8 bases fitting TRBD1. CDR1 and CDR2 (germline): MDHEN, SYDVKM. The CDR3 is made up of 15 amino acids. The V segment lost 6 bases and the J segment 0 bases; nucleotides outside the gene matches: 7. In DNA, the CDR3 is TGTGCCAGCAGGCCTCAGGGGGCTAACTCCTACGAGCAGTACTTC. Protein product: CASRPQGANSYEQYF.